Listed below are T cell receptor beta chains from one sample, sequenced in a study of cytomegalovirus exposure and HLA in healthy donors. The assay was immunoSEQ multiplex PCR, and TCRdb's table has in-frame clones only and misses some. The table includes 60,000 to 90,000 clones, around four fifths detected once. Source material: PBMCs. Source of these receptors: a man aged 30-40 years in good health and CMV-seronegative. The CDR3 runs from the conserved cysteine through the conserved F or W. Fields, in order: clone size, V gene, D gene, CDR3 length, J gene, CDR3 protein, CDR3 DNA. D genes are given only for firm matches. For some rows the clone size is stated as once, few or many, or as a class when expanded; others skip it.

.,TRBV5-1,.,16,TRBJ2-6,CASSLIPGSGANVLTF,TGCGCCAGCAGCTTGATCCCAGGATCTGGGGCCAACGTCCTGACTTTC
few,TRBV28,.,12,TRBJ1-6,CATSIGNSPLHF,TGTGCCACATCTATCGGGAATTCACCCCTCCACTTT
.,TRBV2,.,12,TRBJ2-1,CASSRLTGEGFF,TGTGCCAGCAGCCGCCTTACGGGAGAAGGATTCTTC
once,TRBV6-1,.,13,TRBJ2-3,CASSQVSTDTQYF,TGTGCCAGCTCTCAGGTCAGCACAGATACGCAGTATTTT
.,TRBV18,.,17,TRBJ1-2,CASSPLGHGGLDFGYTF,TGTGCCAGCTCACCTCTGGGACACGGGGGGCTAGATTTTGGCTACACCTTC
.,TRBV27,.,14,TRBJ1-2,CASSFGGMPYGYTF,TGTGCCAGCAGTTTCGGGGGAATGCCCTATGGCTACACCTTC
.,TRBV6-5,.,13,TRBJ2-5,CASSFEEWETQYF,TGTGCCAGCAGTTTTGAGGAATGGGAGACCCAGTACTTC
.,TRBV6-1,TRBD1,14,TRBJ2-5,CASSSPGTGGAQYF,TGTGCCAGCAGTTCCCCCGGGACAGGGGGCGCCCAGTACTTC
.,TRBV7-3,.,13,TRBJ2-3,CASSDYLTDTQYF,TGTGCCTCTAGTGATTACCTCACAGATACGCAGTATTTT
.,TRBV5-6,TRBD2,16,TRBJ2-3,CASSLTGTSQGDTQYF,TGTGCCAGCAGCCTGACCGGGACTAGTCAGGGAGATACGCAGTATTTT
.,TRBV10-3,.,13,TRBJ1-1,CAISALTVTEAFF,TGTGCCATCAGTGCCTTAACAGTCACTGAAGCTTTCTTT
.,TRBV13,.,12,TRBJ1-1,CASSEANTEAFF,TGTGCCAGCTCAGAGGCCAACACTGAAGCTTTCTTT
.,TRBV5-1,TRBD1,17,TRBJ1-4,CASSLEGQRATNEKLFF,TGCGCCAGCAGCTTGGAGGGACAGCGGGCCACTAATGAAAAACTGTTTTTT
.,TRBV2,.,16,TRBJ2-2,CASSPGRGHNTGELFF,TGTGCCAGCAGTCCAGGACGTGGACACAACACCGGGGAGCTGTTTTTT
.,TRBV9,.,15,TRBJ1-4,CASSPSHRVYEKLFF,TGTGCCAGCAGCCCATCGCACCGGGTCTATGAAAAACTGTTTTTT
once,TRBV7-3,.,13,TRBJ2-5,CASSLEVKRTQYF,TGTGCCAGCAGCTTAGAGGTCAAGAGGACCCAGTACTTC
.,TRBV7-2,.,14,TRBJ1-5,CASSLAGGNQPQHF,TGTGCCAGCAGCTTAGCTGGGGGGAATCAGCCCCAGCATTTT
.,TRBV6-5,TRBD1,15,TRBJ2-7,CASSAPGTGSYEQYF,TGTGCCAGCAGTGCCCCCGGGACAGGATCTTACGAGCAGTACTTC
.,TRBV29-1,.,14,TRBJ1-1,CSGNAGLLNTEAFF,TGCAGCGGGAACGCAGGGCTACTGAACACTGAAGCTTTCTTT
.,TRBV4-3,.,15,TRBJ1-5,CASSQDLGANQPQHF,TGCGCCAGCAGCCAAGACTTGGGGGCCAATCAGCCCCAGCATTTT
.,TRBV5-1,.,15,TRBJ2-2,CASSLGTKITGELFF,TGCGCCAGCAGCTTGGGGACTAAAATCACCGGGGAGCTGTTTTTT
.,TRBV5-4,.,17,TRBJ2-1,CASSYPGHPDLNNEQFF,TGTGCCAGCAGTTACCCGGGACACCCGGACCTAAACAATGAGCAGTTCTTC
once,TRBV2,.,15,TRBJ1-4,CASSLQGSTNEKLFF,TGTGCCAGCAGCCTTCAGGGTTCAACTAATGAAAAACTGTTTTTT
.,TRBV6-5,TRBD2,14,TRBJ2-1,CASTPVGGDNEQFF,TGTGCCAGCACCCCAGTGGGGGGGGACAATGAGCAGTTCTTC
.,TRBV7-7,TRBD1,16,TRBJ2-2,CASSPVATGIAGELFF,TGTGCCAGCAGCCCGGTGGCGACAGGGATTGCCGGGGAGCTGTTTTTT
.,TRBV19,TRBD1,15,TRBJ1-4,CASSHPGGTNEKLFF,TGTGCCAGTAGTCACCCAGGGGGAACTAATGAAAAACTGTTTTTT
.,TRBV2,TRBD1,16,TRBJ2-3,CASEFAWGQGTDTQYF,TGTGCCAGCGAATTCGCCTGGGGACAGGGGACAGATACGCAGTATTTT
.,TRBV5-1,TRBD2,16,TRBJ2-2,CASSYQAGANTGELFF,TGCGCCAGCAGCTACCAGGCGGGAGCGAACACCGGGGAGCTGTTTTTT
.,TRBV7-9,.,14,TRBJ2-2,CASSLRGGTGELFF,TGTGCCAGCAGCTTAAGGGGGGGCACCGGGGAGCTGTTTTTT
.,TRBV6-1,TRBD1,16,TRBJ2-1,CASSDLPGQGSNEQFF,TGTGCCAGCAGTGATCTACCGGGACAGGGAAGCAATGAGCAGTTCTTC
.,TRBV9,.,13,TRBJ2-5,CASTRQGGETQYF,TGTGCCAGCACCCGTCAGGGGGGAGAGACCCAGTACTTC
.,TRBV7-2,.,15,TRBJ1-3,CASNLGHRSGNTIYF,TGTGCCAGCAACTTGGGGCATCGCTCTGGAAACACCATATATTTT
.,TRBV28,.,16,TRBJ1-5,CASRTLDSHPEKPQHF,TGTGCCAGCAGGACCTTGGACAGTCACCCGGAGAAGCCCCAGCATTTT
.,TRBV7-2,TRBD1,14,TRBJ1-1,CASSKLTGEAEAFF,TGTGCCAGCAGCAAGTTGACAGGGGAGGCTGAAGCTTTCTTT
.,TRBV6-6,.,14,TRBJ1-2,CASSYSPFSYGYTF,TGTGCCAGCAGTTACTCTCCGTTTTCCTATGGCTACACCTTC
.,TRBV30,TRBD1,19,TRBJ1-6,CAWRTGQVWISYDNSPLHF,TGTGCCTGGAGAACGGGACAGGTGTGGATATCCTATGATAATTCACCCCTCCACTTT
.,TRBV4-1,.,16,TRBJ2-3,CASSQDRGGSTDTQYF,TGCGCCAGCAGCCAAGATAGAGGCGGGAGCACAGATACGCAGTATTTT
once,TRBV6-5,.,14,TRBJ1-1,CASSYVTGLTEAFF,TGTGCCAGCAGTTACGTTACAGGGTTGACTGAAGCTTTCTTT
.,TRBV5-1,.,12,TRBJ2-5,CASSLSGETQYF,TGCGCCAGCAGCTTGTCGGGAGAGACCCAGTACTTC
.,TRBV6-5,.,14,TRBJ2-5,CASRNSVFPETQYF,TGTGCCAGCAGAAATAGCGTCTTTCCTGAGACCCAGTACTTC
few,TRBV10-1,.,13,TRBJ1-2,CASTLSGNYGYTF,TGCGCCAGCACCCTGTCAGGGAACTATGGCTACACCTTC
.,TRBV7-2,.,12,TRBJ1-2,CASSPGYYGYTF,TGTGCCAGCAGCCCGGGGTACTATGGCTACACCTTC
.,TRBV27,.,13,TRBJ2-1,CASSLAAYNEQFF,TGTGCCAGCAGTTTAGCGGCCTACAATGAGCAGTTCTTC